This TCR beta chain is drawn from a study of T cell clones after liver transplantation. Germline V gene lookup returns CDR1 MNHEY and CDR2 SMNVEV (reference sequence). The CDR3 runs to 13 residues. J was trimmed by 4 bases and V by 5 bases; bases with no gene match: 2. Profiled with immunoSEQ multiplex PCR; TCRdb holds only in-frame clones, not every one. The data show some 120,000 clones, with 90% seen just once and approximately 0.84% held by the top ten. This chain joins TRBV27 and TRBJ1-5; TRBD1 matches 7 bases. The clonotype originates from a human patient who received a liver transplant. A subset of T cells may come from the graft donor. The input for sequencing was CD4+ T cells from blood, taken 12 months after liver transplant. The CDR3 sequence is CASSTRGNQPQHF. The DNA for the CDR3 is TGTGCCAGCAGTACCAGGGGGAATCAGCCCCAGCATTTT.